This TCR beta chain was documented in a study of OX40 agonist ivuxolimab in advanced cancers. Regarding the study as a whole: Relative to CD4+, CD8+ T cells held more expanded clones on average. Partial responders treated at 0.1-3.0 mg/kg exhibited clonal expansion among the lowest measured.

Sequencing used immunoSEQ multiplex PCR; TCRdb keeps in-frame clones, though not all of them. The sample holds approximately 77,000 clones, 92% seen once. Worth noting for this clone: Its specificity is unknown.

In germline, CDR1 is SEHNR, CDR2 FQNEAQ (reference sequence). V shed 5 bases and J shed 1 base, with 12 bases lying between them. The CDR3 totals 14 residues. This TCR was sampled from an adult with an advanced solid tumor such as melanoma, head and neck, liver or kidney cancer. The genes are TRBV7-9 and TRBJ2-7; D is possibly TRBD1 (6 bases). The sample in question was CD4+ or CD8+ T cells sorted from blood, obtained in a trial of the OX40 agonist ivuxolimab. Here the CDR3 reads CASSPRTASYEQYF. The CDR3 DNA reads as TGTGCCAGCAGCCCTCGGACAGCATCCTACGAGCAGTACTTC.